This T cell receptor (beta chain) came from a study of T cells in Graves' hyperthyroidism and ophthalmopathy. Study results and caveats: For ophthalmopathy, model prediction preceded onset by a median approximately 6 months.

Trimming cost V 3 bases and J 9 bases; bases outside gene matches: 8. Germline values: CDR1 MDHEN, CDR2 SYDVKM. This CDR3 region has 14 residues. Amplified TCR beta CDR3 regions came from RNA transcripts. During a first-round RT-PCR of the TCR CDR3, the HTBI primer set was used. TCRdb itself ran the multiplex PCR reads through MiXCR, one entry per CDR3 protein. The data contain about 400,000 distinct CDR3 sequences, roughly an eighth of them singletons. Each patient was aged 18 to 65 and had newly diagnosed hyperthyroidism of under 2 months' duration. Concerning this clonotype itself: The antigen remains undetermined.

The receptor was derived from a woman younger than 35 with Graves' hyperthyroidism. The chain has TRBV28 and TRBJ1-2, with 9 bases lining up with TRBD1. The sample comprised blood. The CDR3 bases are TGTGCCAGCAGTTTGAAAGGGACAGGGTTACGCTACACCTTC. Translating it yields CASSLKGTGLRYTF.